These 8 T cell receptor beta chains were all obtained from the same sample, sequenced in a study of blood T cell repertoires in COVID-19. TCRdb's table, derived via immunoSEQ multiplex PCR, lists solely in-frame clones and lacks some. The sample includes about 50,000 clones, about 77% of them seen just once. The sample comprised peripheral blood. The receptors originated from a man in his 70s with active or convalescent COVID-19.

The chain joins TRBV6-5 to TRBJ2-2, with 9 nucleotides matching TRBD2. There are 14 residues in the CDR3. Germline-derived CDR1 and CDR2 are MNHEY and SVGAGI. Trimming removed 4 bases from V and 9 bases from J; junction bases left unmatched: 6. DNA of the CDR3: TGTGCCAGCAGTTTTGATAGCGGGAGACGGGAGCTGTTTTTT. Translating it yields CASSFDSGRRELFF.

This chain links TRBV30 with TRBJ1-5; no reliable D call. Germline V gene sequence: CDR1 GTSNPN, CDR2 SVGIG (reference sequence). The V end was cut by 1 base, the J end by 2 bases, with 12 bases between. This CDR3 has 15 amino acids. CDR3 sequence: CAWSANSIGNQPQHF. DNA of the CDR3: TGTGCCTGGAGTGCGAACTCAATAGGCAATCAGCCCCAGCATTTT.

The gene calls are TRBV7-3 and TRBJ1-1; maybe TRBD1 (5 bases). The CDR3 consists of 14 residues. V shed 2 bases and J shed 4 bases, with 11 bases lying between them. The germline V gene has CDR1 SGHTA and CDR2 FQGTGA. The CDR3 spells CASSLGRGSTEAFF. CDR3 in DNA: TGTGCCAGCAGCTTAGGGCGGGGGAGCACTGAAGCTTTCTTT.

The gene calls are TRBV18 and TRBJ1-5; a possible D gene is TRBD1 (5 bases). The CDR3 loop spans 13 amino acids. V lost 3 bases to trimming and J lost 4 bases, with 7 bases between them. Germline V CDR1 and CDR2: KGHSH, LQKENI. CDR3 bases: TGTGCCAGCTCACCTGACAGAAATCAGCCCCAGCATTTT. This codes for CASSPDRNQPQHF.

The rearrangement uses TRBV25-1 and TRBJ2-7; maybe TRBD2 (5 bases). Trimming left V 4 bases short and J 2 bases short, with 9 bases between. CDR3 length equals 13 residues. Germline V CDR1 and CDR2: MGHDK, SYGVNS. CDR3 in amino acids: CASSVSGTYEQYF. In nucleotides, the CDR3 is TGTGCCAGCAGTGTTTCCGGGACCTACGAGCAGTACTTC.

The chain combines TRBV6-1 with TRBJ2-5; 8 bases fit TRBD2. The trim removed 11 bases at V and 1 base at J, leaving 3 bases unmatched. The CDR3 is 12 amino acids. From germline, CDR1 is MNHNS and CDR2 SASEGT. The CDR3 region is CAPGGGQETQYF. The CDR3 DNA reads as TGTGCCCCGGGGGGGGGCCAAGAGACCCAGTACTTC.

The rearrangement uses TRBV5-6 and TRBJ1-3; TRBD1 might be the D (5 bases). The germline V gene has CDR1 SGHDT and CDR2 YYEEEE. Trimming pared 5 bases from V and 1 base from J, leaving 10 bases between. The CDR3 consists of 14 residues. Here the CDR3 DNA reads TGTGCCAGCAGAGCTGGGGGGTCTGGAAACACCATATATTTT. Protein: CASRAGGSGNTIYF.

The chain joins TRBV29-1 to TRBJ1-1; 7 bases are a match to TRBD1. The germline V gene has CDR1 SQVTM and CDR2 ANQGSEA. V lost 7 bases and J lost 1; bases outside the gene matches: 6. There are 13 residues in the CDR3. CDR3 coding DNA: TGCAGCGCGGTAGGGACAGCGAACACTGAAGCTTTCTTT. It is translated as CSAVGTANTEAFF. The variable domain in full, completed from reference TRBV29-1 and TRBJ1-1, reads SAVISQKPSRDICQRGTSLTIQCQVDSQVTMMFWYRQQPGQSLTLIATANQGSEATYESGFVIDKFPISRPNLTFSTLTVSNMSPEDSSIYLCSAVGTANTEAFFGQGTRLTVV.